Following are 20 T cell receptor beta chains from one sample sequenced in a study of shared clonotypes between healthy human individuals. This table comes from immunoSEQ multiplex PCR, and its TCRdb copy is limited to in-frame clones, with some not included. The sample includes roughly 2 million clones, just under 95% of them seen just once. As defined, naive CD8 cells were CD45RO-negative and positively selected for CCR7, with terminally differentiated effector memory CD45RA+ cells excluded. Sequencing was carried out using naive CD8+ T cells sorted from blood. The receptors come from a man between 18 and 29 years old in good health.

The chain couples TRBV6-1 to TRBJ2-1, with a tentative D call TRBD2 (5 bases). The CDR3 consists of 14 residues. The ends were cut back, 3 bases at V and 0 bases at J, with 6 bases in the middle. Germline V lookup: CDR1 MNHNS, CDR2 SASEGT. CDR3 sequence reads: CASSEDFSYNEQFF. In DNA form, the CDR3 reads TGTGCCAGCAGTGAGGACTTCTCCTACAATGAGCAGTTCTTC.

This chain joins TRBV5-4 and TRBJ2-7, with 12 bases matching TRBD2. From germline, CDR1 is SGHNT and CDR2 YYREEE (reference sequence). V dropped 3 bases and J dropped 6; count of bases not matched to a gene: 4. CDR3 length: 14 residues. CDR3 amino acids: CASSYRTSGTEQYF. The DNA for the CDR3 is TGTGCCAGCAGCTACCGGACTAGCGGGACCGAGCAGTACTTC.

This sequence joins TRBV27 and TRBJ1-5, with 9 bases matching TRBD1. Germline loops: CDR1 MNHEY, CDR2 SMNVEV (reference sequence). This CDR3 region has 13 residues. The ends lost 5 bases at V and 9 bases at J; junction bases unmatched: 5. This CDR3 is CASSGTGLWPQHF. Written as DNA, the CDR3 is TGTGCCAGCAGTGGGACAGGGCTTTGGCCCCAGCATTTT.

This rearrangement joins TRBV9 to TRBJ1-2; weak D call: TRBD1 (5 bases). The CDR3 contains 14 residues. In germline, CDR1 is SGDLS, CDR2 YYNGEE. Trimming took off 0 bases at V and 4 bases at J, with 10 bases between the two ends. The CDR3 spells CASSVEKRGYGYTF. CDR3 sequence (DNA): TGTGCCAGCAGCGTAGAGAAGAGGGGCTATGGCTACACCTTC.

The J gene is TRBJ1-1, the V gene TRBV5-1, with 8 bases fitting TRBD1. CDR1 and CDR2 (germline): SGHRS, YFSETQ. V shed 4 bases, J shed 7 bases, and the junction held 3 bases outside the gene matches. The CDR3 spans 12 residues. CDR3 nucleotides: TGCGCCAGCAGCGGAACAGGGGGTGAAGCTTTCTTT. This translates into CASSGTGGEAFF.

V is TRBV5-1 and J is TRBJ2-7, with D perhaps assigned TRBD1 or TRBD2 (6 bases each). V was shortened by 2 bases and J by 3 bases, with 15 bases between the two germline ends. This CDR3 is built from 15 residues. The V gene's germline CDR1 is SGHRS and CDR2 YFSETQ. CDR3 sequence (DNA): TGCGCCAGCAGCTTCAGAACGGGGGCACTCTACGAGCAGTACTTC. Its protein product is CASSFRTGALYEQYF.

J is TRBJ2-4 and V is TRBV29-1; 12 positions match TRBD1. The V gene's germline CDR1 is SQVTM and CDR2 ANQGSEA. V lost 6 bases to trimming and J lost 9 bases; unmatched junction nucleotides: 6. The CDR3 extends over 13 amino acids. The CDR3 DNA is TGCAGCGTCGCGGGACAGGGGGCTCCCATTCAGTACTTC. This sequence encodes CSVAGQGAPIQYF.

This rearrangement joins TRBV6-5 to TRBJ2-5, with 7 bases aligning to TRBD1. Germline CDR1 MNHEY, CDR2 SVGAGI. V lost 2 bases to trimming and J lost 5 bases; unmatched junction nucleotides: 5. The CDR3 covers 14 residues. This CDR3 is CASSYRGQVETQYF. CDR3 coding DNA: TGTGCCAGCAGTTACAGGGGGCAGGTGGAGACCCAGTACTTC.

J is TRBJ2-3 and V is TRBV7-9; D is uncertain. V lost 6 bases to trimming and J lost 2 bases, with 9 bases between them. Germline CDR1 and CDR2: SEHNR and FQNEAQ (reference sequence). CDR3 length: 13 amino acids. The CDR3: CASSSRYTDTQYF. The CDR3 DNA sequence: TGTGCCAGCAGTTCCCGCTACACAGATACGCAGTATTTT.

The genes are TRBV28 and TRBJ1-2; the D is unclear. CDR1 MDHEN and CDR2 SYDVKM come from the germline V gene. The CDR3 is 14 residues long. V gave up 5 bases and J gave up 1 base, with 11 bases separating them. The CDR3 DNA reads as TGTGCCAGCAGTGTGAACCGGGATAACTATGGCTACACCTTC. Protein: CASSVNRDNYGYTF.

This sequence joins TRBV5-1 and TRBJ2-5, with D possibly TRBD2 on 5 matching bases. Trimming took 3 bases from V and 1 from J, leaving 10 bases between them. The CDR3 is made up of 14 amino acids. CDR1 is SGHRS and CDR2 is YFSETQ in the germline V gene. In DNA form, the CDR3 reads TGCGCCAGCAGCTCCGGACTGGTCCAAGAGACCCAGTACTTC. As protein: CASSSGLVQETQYF.

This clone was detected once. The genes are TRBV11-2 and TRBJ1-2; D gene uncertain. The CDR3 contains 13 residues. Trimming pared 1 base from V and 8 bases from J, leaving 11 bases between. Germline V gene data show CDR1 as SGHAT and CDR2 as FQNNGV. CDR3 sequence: CASSLGPTEGYTF. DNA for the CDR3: TGTGCCAGCAGCTTAGGACCAACGGAGGGCTACACCTTC. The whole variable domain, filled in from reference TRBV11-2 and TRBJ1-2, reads EAGVAQSPRYKIIEKRQSVAFWCNPISGHATLYWYQQILGQGPKLLIQFQNNGVVDDSQLPKDRFSAERLKGVDSTLKIQPAKLEDSAVYLCASSLGPTEGYTFGSGTRLTVV.

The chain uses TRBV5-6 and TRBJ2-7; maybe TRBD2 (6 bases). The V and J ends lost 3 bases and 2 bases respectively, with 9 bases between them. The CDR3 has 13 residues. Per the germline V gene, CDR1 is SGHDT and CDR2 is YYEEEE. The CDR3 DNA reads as TGTGCCAGCAGCTGGGGACTTACCTACGAGCAGTACTTC. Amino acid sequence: CASSWGLTYEQYF.

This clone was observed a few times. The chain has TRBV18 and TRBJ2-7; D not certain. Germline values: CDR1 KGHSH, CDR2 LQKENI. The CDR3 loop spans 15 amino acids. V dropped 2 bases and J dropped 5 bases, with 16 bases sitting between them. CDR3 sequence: CASSPNEVLRDEQYF. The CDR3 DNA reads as TGTGCCAGCTCACCAAATGAGGTCCTAAGGGACGAGCAGTACTTC.

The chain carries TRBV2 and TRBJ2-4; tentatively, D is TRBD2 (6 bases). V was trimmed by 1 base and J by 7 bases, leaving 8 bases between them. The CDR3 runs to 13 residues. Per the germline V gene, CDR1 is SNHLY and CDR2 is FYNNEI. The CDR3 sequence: CASSEEEGNIQYF. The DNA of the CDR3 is TGTGCCAGCAGTGAAGAGGAGGGGAACATTCAGTACTTC.

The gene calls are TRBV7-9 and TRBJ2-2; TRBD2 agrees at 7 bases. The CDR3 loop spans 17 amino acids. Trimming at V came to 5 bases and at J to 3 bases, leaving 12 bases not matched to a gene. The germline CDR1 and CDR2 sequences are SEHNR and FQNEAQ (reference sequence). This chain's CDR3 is CASSPKGGGPDTGELFF. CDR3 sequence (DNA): TGTGCCAGCAGCCCAAAGGGCGGGGGACCCGACACCGGGGAGCTGTTTTTT.

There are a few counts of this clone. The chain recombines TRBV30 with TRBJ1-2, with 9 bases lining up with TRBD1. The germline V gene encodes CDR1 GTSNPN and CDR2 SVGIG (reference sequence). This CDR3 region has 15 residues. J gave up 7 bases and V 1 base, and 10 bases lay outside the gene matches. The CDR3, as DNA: TGTGCCTGGAGTGCAAACGGACAGGGGATCTCTGGCTACACCTTC. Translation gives CAWSANGQGISGYTF.

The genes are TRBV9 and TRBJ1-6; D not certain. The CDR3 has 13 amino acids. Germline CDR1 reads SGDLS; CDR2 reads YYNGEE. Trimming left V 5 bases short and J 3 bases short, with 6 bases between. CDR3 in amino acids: CASSENYNSPLHF. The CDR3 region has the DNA TGTGCCAGCAGTGAAAACTATAATTCACCCCTCCACTTT.

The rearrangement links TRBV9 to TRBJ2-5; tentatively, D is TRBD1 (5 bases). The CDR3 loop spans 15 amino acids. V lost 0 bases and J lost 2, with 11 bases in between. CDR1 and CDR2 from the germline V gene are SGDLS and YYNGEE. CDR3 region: CASSVDGAAQETQYF. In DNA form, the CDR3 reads TGTGCCAGCAGCGTAGATGGGGCTGCACAAGAGACCCAGTACTTC.

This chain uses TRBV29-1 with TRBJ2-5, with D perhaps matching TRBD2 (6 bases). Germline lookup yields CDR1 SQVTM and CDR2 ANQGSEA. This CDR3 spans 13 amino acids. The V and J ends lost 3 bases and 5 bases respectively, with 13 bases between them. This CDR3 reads CSVDGGSGETQYF. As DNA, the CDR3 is TGCAGCGTTGACGGAGGGTCCGGGGAGACCCAGTACTTC.